These 14 T cell receptor beta chains came from one sample sequenced in a study of blood T cell repertoires in COVID-19. Assay used: immunoSEQ multiplex PCR; TCRdb lists only in-frame clones, some missing. The sample consists of tens of thousands of clones, 65% to 90% of them appearing once. Sample: peripheral blood. These TCRs come from a woman aged 80 or older with acute or convalescent COVID-19.

The chain couples TRBV19 to TRBJ1-5, with D perhaps matching TRBD1 (6 bases). Trimming cost V 11 bases and J 2 bases, with 19 bases left between them. The CDR3 is 15 amino acids. Germline V gives CDR1 LNHDA, CDR2 SQIVND (reference sequence). CDR3 nucleotides: TGTGCCTCCCACGGGGGGCAGTTGGGCAATCAGCCCCAGCATTTT. As protein: CASHGGQLGNQPQHF.

This sequence joins TRBV11-2 and TRBJ2-3, with D perhaps matching TRBD2 (6 bases). V lost 7 bases and J lost 1, with 15 bases in between. There are 15 residues in the CDR3. Germline V gene lookup returns CDR1 SGHAT and CDR2 FQNNGV. The CDR3: CASTVRGLGTDTQYF. The DNA for the CDR3 is TGTGCCAGCACCGTCCGGGGGTTGGGCACAGATACGCAGTATTTT.

The chain recombines TRBV2 with TRBJ2-1; 9 positions agree with TRBD1. V lost 8 bases to trimming and J lost 5 bases; unmatched junction nucleotides: 4. Germline CDR1 is SNHLY and CDR2 is FYNNEI. This CDR3 has 13 amino acids. The CDR3 loop is CASSGQGNNEQFF. For the CDR3, the DNA is TGTGCCAGCTCGGGACAGGGAAACAATGAGCAGTTCTTC.

V is TRBV3-1 (or the pseudogene TRBV3-2) and J is TRBJ2-2; the match to TRBD2 covers 7 bases. CDR1 LGHDT and CDR2 YNNKEL come from the germline V gene (reference sequence). J gave up 4 bases and V 11 bases, and 7 bases lay outside the gene matches. The CDR3 is 13 residues long. The CDR3 spells CAAEAGITGELFF. The CDR3 bases are TGTGCCGCCGAAGCGGGGATCACCGGGGAGCTGTTTTTT.

The chain recombines TRBV18 with TRBJ2-5; D perhaps matches TRBD1 (5 bases). This CDR3 spans 15 amino acids. Germline V CDR1 and CDR2: KGHSH, LQKENI. Trimming removed 0 bases from V and 5 bases from J, with 13 bases in between. CDR3 residues: CASSPPGRDVETQYF. DNA of the CDR3: TGTGCCAGCTCACCACCTGGCAGGGATGTGGAGACCCAGTACTTC.

The rearrangement links TRBV11-2 to TRBJ1-1; 9 positions match TRBD1. Germline V gene data show CDR1 as SGHAT and CDR2 as FQNNGV. This CDR3 is 14 amino acids long. V was pared by 4 bases and J by 5 bases, with 5 bases of the junction left unmatched. CDR3 DNA sequence: TGTGCCAGCAGCTCGACAGGGGGAAGGACTGAAGCTTTCTTT. Residues: CASSSTGGRTEAFF.

CDR3 in DNA: TGTGCCAGCACATCGACTAGCAGGGGCCAAGAGACCCAGTACTTC. This gives the protein CASTSTSRGQETQYF. V is TRBV9 and J is TRBJ2-5, with a tentative D call TRBD2 (7 bases). Germline assignment: CDR1 SGDLS and CDR2 YYNGEE. Trimming shortened V by 6 bases and J by 1 base, and 16 bases separated the two germline ends. This CDR3 region has 15 residues.

This chain connects TRBV5-1 to TRBJ2-7; TRBD1 matches at 9 bases. Germline V gene lookup returns CDR1 SGHRS and CDR2 YFSETQ. After removal of 4 bases from V and 6 bases from J, the junction contained 5 bases not matched to a gene. This CDR3 is built from 13 residues. CDR3 bases: TGCGCCAGCAGCCCGGGACAGGGCGGCGAGCAGTACTTC. Its protein is CASSPGQGGEQYF.

CDR3 loop: CASSLGQPNEKLFF. CDR3 bases: TGTGCCAGCAGTCTGGGACAGCCTAATGAAAAACTGTTTTTT. V and J are TRBV27 and TRBJ1-4, with 7 bases lining up with TRBD1. Looked up from germline, CDR1 is MNHEY and CDR2 is SMNVEV (reference sequence). The CDR3 sequence is 14 residues long. The ends lost 5 bases at V and 3 bases at J; junction bases unmatched: 3.

The V and J genes are TRBV7-3 and TRBJ1-3; a weak D match, TRBD1 (6 bases). This CDR3 contains 16 residues. Germline V gene sequence: CDR1 SGHTA, CDR2 FQGTGA. V lost 1 base, J lost 3 bases, and 13 bases lay in between. CDR3 sequence reads: CASSLMGAGVGNTIYF. The CDR3 bases are TGTGCCAGCAGCTTAATGGGAGCAGGGGTTGGAAACACCATATATTTT.

This clone was counted a few times. The chain employs TRBV7-9 and TRBJ1-1; maybe TRBD1 (5 bases). The CDR3 runs to 14 residues. V dropped 2 bases and J dropped 1 base, with 8 bases sitting between them. Germline CDR1 reads SEHNR; CDR2 reads FQNEAQ (reference sequence). In nucleotides, the CDR3 is TGTGCCAGCAGCTTAAGGGGCCCGAACACTGAAGCTTTCTTT. Amino acids: CASSLRGPNTEAFF.

J is TRBJ2-7 and V is TRBV6-2 or TRBV6-3; D unresolved. Germline assignment: CDR1 MNHEY and CDR2 SVGEGT. Trimming shortened V by 2 bases and J by 3 bases, and 5 bases separated the two germline ends. The CDR3 length is 12 residues. The CDR3, as DNA: TGTGCCAGCAGTTACATCGGCTACGAGCAGTACTTC. This translates into CASSYIGYEQYF.

The chain combines TRBV3-1 (or the pseudogene TRBV3-2) with TRBJ2-2; TRBD2 agrees at 13 bases. Germline CDR1 is LGHDT and CDR2 is YNNKEL (reference sequence). V was pared by 0 bases and J by 6 bases, with 7 bases of the junction left unmatched. This CDR3 is 18 amino acids long. The CDR3 protein is CASSQDHLGLAGSGELFF. CDR3 bases: TGTGCCAGCAGCCAAGATCATCTGGGACTAGCGGGATCCGGGGAGCTGTTTTTT.

The chain has TRBV29-1 and TRBJ1-2, with 8 bases aligning to TRBD1. V was clipped by 0 bases and J by 7 bases; unmatched bases: 4. Per the germline V gene, CDR1 is SQVTM and CDR2 is ANQGSEA. The CDR3 is 13 amino acids. Written as DNA, the CDR3 is TGCAGCGTTGAAGAAGGACAGGGTGTTGGCTACACCTTC. Its translation is CSVEEGQGVGYTF.